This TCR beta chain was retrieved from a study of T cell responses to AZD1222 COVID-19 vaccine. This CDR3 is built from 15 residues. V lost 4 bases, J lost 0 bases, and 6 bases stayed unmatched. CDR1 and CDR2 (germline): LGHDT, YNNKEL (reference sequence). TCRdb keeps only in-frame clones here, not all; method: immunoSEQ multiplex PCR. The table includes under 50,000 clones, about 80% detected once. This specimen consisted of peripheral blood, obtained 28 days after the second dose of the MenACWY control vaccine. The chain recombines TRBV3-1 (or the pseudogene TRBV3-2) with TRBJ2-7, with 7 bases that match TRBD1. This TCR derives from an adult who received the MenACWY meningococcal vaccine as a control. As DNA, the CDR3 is TGTGCCAGCAGCCCGAAGACAGGGCGCTCCTACGAGCAGTACTTC. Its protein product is CASSPKTGRSYEQYF.